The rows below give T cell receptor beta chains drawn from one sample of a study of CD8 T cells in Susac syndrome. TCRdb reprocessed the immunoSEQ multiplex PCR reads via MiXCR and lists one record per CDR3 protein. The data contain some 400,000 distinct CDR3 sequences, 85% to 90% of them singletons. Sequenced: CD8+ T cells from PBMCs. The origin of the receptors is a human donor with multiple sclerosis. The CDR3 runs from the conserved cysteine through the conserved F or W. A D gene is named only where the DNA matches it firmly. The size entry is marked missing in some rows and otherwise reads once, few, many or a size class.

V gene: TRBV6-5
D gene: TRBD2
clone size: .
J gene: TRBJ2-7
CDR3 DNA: TGTGCCAGCAGTTACGGACTAGCGGGGGGTGCCTACGAGCAGTACTTC
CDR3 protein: CASSYGLAGGAYEQYF

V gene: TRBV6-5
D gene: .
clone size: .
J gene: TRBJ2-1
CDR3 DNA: TGTGCCAGCAGCTACGGACACGGAGGGGGCAATGAGCAGTTCTTC
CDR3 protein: CASSYGHGGGNEQFF

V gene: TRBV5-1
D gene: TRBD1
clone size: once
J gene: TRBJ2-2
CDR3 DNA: TGCGCCAGCAGCTTGCAACTGGGACAGGGGTCTGACACCGGGGAGCTGTTTTTT
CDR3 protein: CASSLQLGQGSDTGELFF

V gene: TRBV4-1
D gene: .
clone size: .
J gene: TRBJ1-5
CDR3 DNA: TGCGCCAGCAGCCAAGTTGGGGGACCGGGTCAGCCCCAGCATTTT
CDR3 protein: CASSQVGGPGQPQHF

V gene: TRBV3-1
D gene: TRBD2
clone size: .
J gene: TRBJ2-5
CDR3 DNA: TGTGCCAGCAGCCAAGGACTAGCGGGAGGTGGGCAAGAGACCCAGTACTTC
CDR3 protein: CASSQGLAGGGQETQYF

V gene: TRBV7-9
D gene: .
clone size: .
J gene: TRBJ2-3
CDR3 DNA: TGTGCCAGCAGCTCCCCAGACGGGACCCGTGCAACCCTCACAGATACGCAGTATTTT
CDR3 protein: CASSSPDGTRATLTDTQYF

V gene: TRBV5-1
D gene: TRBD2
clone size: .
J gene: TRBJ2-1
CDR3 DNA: TGCGCCAGCAGCTTGGAAGGACTAGCGGGAGGGCCAGTTCAGGAGCAGTTCTTC
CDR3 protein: CASSLEGLAGGPVQEQFF

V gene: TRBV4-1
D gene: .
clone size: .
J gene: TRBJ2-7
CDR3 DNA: TGCGCCAGCAGCCAAATTTACAGGGGGGGATACGAGCAGTACTTC
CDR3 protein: CASSQIYRGGYEQYF

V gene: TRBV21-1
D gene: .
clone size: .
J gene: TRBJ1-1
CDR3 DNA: TGTGCCAGCAGCACGCGGGACAGGGGTTACACTGAAGCTTTCTTT
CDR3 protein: CASSTRDRGYTEAFF

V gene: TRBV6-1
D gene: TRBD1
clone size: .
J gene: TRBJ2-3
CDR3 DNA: TGTGCCAGCACAACCGGGACAGGGTCAGATACGCAGTATTTT
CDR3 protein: CASTTGTGSDTQYF

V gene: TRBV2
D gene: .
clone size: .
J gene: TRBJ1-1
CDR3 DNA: TGTGCTAGCCCCTCGGACAAAAACACTGAAGCTTTCTTT
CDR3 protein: CASPSDKNTEAFF

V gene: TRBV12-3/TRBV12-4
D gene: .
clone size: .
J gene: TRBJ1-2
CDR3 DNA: TGTGCCAGCAGTTTAGTTAGCCAGGGGATTTATGGCTACACCTTC
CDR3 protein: CASSLVSQGIYGYTF

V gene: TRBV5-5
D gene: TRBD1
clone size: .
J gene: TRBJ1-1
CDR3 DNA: TGTGCCAGCAGCATCAGGACAGGCCAAGAAGCTTTCTTT
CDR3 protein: CASSIRTGQEAFF

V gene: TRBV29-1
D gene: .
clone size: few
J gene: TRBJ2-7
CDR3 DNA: TGCAGCGTTGAGAAATCAGGTAAAAGCTCCTACGAGCAGTACTTC
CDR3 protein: CSVEKSGKSSYEQYF

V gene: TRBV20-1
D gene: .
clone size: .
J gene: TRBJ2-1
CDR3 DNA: TGCAGTGCTAGAGGAAAACTGAGGTCCTACAATGAGCAGTTCTTC
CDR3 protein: CSARGKLRSYNEQFF

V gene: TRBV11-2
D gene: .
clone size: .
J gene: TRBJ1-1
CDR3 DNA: TGTGCCAGCAGCGACTGGGACACTAAGGACACTGAAGCTTTCTTT
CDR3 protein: CASSDWDTKDTEAFF

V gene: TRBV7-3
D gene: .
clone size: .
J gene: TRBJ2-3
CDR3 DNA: TGTGCCAGCAGCTGGGGTGACTTTAGCACAGATACGCAGTATTTT
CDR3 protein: CASSWGDFSTDTQYF

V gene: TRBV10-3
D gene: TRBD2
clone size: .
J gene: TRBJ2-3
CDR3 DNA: TGTGCCATCAGTGAGGAGGGACTAGCGGGCACAGATACGCAGTATTTT
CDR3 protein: CAISEEGLAGTDTQYF

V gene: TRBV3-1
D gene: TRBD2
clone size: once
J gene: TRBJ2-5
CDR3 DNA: TGTGCCAGCAGCCAGGACCTAGCGGGAGCAGGAGAGACCCAGTACTTC
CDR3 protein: CASSQDLAGAGETQYF

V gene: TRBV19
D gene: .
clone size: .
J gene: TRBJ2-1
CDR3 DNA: TGTGCTACCATCGGGGGCTCCAGCTACAATGAGCAGTTCTTC
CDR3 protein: CATIGGSSYNEQFF

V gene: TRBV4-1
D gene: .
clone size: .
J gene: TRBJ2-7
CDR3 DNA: TGCGCCAGCAGCCTCCGGAGGGGAGGCGAGCAGTACTTC
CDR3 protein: CASSLRRGGEQYF

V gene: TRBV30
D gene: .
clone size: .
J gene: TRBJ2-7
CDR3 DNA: TGTGCCTGGTGGGGCCCGGGACACTACGAGCAGTACTTC
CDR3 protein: CAWWGPGHYEQYF

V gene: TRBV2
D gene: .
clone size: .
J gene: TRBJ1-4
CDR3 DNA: TGTGCCAGCAGTGAAGACACACTCCTAATGGGATATGAAAAACTGTTTTTT
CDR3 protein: CASSEDTLLMGYEKLFF

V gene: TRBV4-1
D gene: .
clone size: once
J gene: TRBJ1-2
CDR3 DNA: TGCGCCAGCAGCCAAGCAGTTGTCTCGGGGGGTGGCTACACCTTC
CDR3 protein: CASSQAVVSGGGYTF

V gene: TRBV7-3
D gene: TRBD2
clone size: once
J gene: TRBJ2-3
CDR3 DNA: TGTGCCAGCAGCTTAGGCCCGGGGGGGATAGATACGCAGTATTTT
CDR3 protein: CASSLGPGGIDTQYF

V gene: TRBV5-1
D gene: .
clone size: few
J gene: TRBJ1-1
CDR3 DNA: TGCGCCAGCAGCTTGCGGGGGGCGATCGCTGAAGCTTTCTTT
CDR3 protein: CASSLRGAIAEAFF

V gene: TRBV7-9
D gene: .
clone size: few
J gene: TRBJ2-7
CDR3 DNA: TGTGCCAGCAGCCTCTCTTTTGTCGACGAGCAGTACTTC
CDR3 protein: CASSLSFVDEQYF

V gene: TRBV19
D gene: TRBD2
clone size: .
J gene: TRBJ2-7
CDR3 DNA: TGTGCCAGTAGTATAGTCCTAGCGGGAGAATACGAGCAGTACTTC
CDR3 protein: CASSIVLAGEYEQYF

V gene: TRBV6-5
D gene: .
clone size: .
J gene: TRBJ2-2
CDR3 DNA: TGTGCCAGCAGTCTTGACGGATACACCGGGGAGCTGTTTTTT
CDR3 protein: CASSLDGYTGELFF

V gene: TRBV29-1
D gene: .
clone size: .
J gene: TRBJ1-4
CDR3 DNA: TGCAGCGTTGAGGTTTTGGGGCTTGATGAAAAACTGTTTTTT
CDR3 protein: CSVEVLGLDEKLFF

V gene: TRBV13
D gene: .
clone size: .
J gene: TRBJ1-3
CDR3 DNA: TGTGCCAGCAGCTTAGGCCCGCCAGGGTCCGGAAACACCATATATTTT
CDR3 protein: CASSLGPPGSGNTIYF

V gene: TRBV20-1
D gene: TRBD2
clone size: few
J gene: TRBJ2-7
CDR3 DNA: TGCAGTGCAAGACTAGCGAGGTCCTACGAGCAGTACTTC
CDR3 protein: CSARLARSYEQYF

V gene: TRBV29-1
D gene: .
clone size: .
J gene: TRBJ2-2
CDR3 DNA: TGCAGCGTTGTCCTTAGCGGCACCGGGGAGCTGTTTTTT
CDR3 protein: CSVVLSGTGELFF

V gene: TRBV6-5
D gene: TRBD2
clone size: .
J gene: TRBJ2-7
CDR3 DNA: TGTGCCATCAGCCTGACTCGACTAGCGGGGGTCGTATACGAGCAGTACTTC
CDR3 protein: CAISLTRLAGVVYEQYF

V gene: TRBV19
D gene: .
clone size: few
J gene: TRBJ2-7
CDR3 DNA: TGTGCCAGTAGTCTCGGCAGACCCTACGAGCAGTACTTC
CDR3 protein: CASSLGRPYEQYF

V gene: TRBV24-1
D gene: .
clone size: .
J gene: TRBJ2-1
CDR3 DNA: TGTGCCACCAGTGATTCCAGTTGGGACTACAATGAGCAGTTCTTC
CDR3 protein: CATSDSSWDYNEQFF

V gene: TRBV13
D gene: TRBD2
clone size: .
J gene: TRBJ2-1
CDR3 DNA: TGTGCCAGCTGTGGGCTAGCGGACAATGAGCAGTTCTTC
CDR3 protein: CASCGLADNEQFF

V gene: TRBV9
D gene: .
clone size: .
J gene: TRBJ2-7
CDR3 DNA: TGTGCCAGCAGCGTAGGGGTCAGGGGCACCTACGAGCAGTACTTC
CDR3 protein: CASSVGVRGTYEQYF

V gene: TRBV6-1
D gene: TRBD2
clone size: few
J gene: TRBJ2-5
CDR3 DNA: TGTGCCAGCAGTCCATTGGGTCTAGCGGGGCAAGAGACCCAGTACTTC
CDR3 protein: CASSPLGLAGQETQYF

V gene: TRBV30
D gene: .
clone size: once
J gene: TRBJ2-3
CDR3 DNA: TGTGCCTGGAGTGGCGGTTGGGGGGATACGCAGTATTTT
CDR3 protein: CAWSGGWGDTQYF

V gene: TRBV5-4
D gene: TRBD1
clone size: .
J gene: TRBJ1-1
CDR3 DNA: TGTGCCAGCAGGTCAGGGGGCATGAACACTGAAGCTTTCTTT
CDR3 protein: CASRSGGMNTEAFF

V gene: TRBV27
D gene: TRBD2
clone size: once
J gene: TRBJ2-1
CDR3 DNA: TGTGCCAGCAGTTTTAGCGCTAGCGGGATTTTTGACCCGAACAATGAGCAGTTCTTC
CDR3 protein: CASSFSASGIFDPNNEQFF

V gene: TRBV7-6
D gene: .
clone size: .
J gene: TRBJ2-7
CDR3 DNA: TGTGCCAGCAGCTTAGGGGAACAGTACGAGCAGTACTTC
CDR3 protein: CASSLGEQYEQYF

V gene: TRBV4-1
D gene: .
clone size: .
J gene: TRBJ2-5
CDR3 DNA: TGCGCCAGCAGCCAAATGGCCCCGGGGGGCGGGCAAGAGACCCAGTACTTC
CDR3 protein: CASSQMAPGGGQETQYF

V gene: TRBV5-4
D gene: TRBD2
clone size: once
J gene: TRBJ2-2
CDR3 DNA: TGTGCCAGCAGCTTGGAGGTAGCGGGTGGGACCGGGGAGCTGTTTTTT
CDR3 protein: CASSLEVAGGTGELFF

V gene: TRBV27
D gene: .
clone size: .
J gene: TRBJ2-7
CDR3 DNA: TGTGCCAGCAGTTTTTATGCCACCTCCTACGAGCAGTACTTC
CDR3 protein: CASSFYATSYEQYF

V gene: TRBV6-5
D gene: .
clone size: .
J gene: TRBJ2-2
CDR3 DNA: TGTGCCAGCAGTCACCCTTTGACTACGTTCGGGGACACCGGGGAGCTGTTTTTT
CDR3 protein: CASSHPLTTFGDTGELFF

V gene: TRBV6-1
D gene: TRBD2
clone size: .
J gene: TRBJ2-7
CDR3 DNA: TGTGCCAGCAGCTCACTAGCGGGAGAGATCTACGAGCAGTACTTC
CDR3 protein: CASSSLAGEIYEQYF

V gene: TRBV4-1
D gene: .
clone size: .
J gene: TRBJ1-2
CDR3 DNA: TGCGCCAGCAGCCAAGATCTGGGGTTGGGGAGTTTGCGGGGCTACACCTTC
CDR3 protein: CASSQDLGLGSLRGYTF

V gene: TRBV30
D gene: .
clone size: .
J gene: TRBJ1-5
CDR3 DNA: TGTGCCTGGAGTGCGACAGCGAATCAGCCCCAGCATTTT
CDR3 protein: CAWSATANQPQHF

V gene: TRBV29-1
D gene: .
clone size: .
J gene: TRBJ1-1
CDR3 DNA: TGCAGCGCCGGGGGGAATGAAGCTTTCTTT
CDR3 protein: CSAGGNEAFF

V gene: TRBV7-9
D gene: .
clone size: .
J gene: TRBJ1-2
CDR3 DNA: TGTGCCAGCAGCCCCTTAGCGGGTGGGGCCAGGATCCACTATGGCTACACCTTC
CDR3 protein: CASSPLAGGARIHYGYTF

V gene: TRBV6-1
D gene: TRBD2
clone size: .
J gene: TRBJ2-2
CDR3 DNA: TGTGCCAGCATTCCGCGGGAGGTGAGCACCGGGGAGCTGTTTTTT
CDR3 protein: CASIPREVSTGELFF